This is a list of T cell receptor beta chains from one sample in a study of T cell responses to AZD1222 COVID-19 vaccine. Some clones are missing from TCRdb's copy, which holds only in-frame ones; the method was immunoSEQ multiplex PCR. The sample has 150,000 or so clones, approximately 90% seen once; the top ten hold 1% to 1.4%. The material sequenced was peripheral blood, taken 28 days after the second AZD1222 dose. These receptors were collected from an adult who received the AZD1222 COVID-19 vaccine. Each CDR3 is given with its conserved first and last residue. D genes are given only for firm matches. A clone size is listed for some rows: how often the clone was seen (once, few, many), or a class if it is expanded.

v_gene: TRBV4-1; j_gene: TRBJ1-2; abundance: once; d_gene: -; CDR3nt: TGCGCCAGCAGCCCCCAGCGGGGGCCCGATCTCCCGGGGGGCTACACCTTC; CDR3aa: CASSPQRGPDLPGGYTF
v_gene: TRBV7-9; j_gene: TRBJ2-1; abundance: -; d_gene: -; CDR3nt: TGTGCCAGCAGCCTCGGAGGGAGGCATCCTACATTTGAGCAGTTCTTC; CDR3aa: CASSLGGRHPTFEQFF
v_gene: TRBV12-5; j_gene: TRBJ2-1; abundance: -; d_gene: TRBD2; CDR3nt: TGTGCTAGTGGTTTGTCAAGGCTTAGCGGGAACTACAATGAGCAGTTCTTC; CDR3aa: CASGLSRLSGNYNEQFF
v_gene: TRBV9; j_gene: TRBJ1-1; abundance: -; d_gene: -; CDR3nt: TGTGCCAGCAGCGTAGAGAACACTGAAGCTTTCTTT; CDR3aa: CASSVENTEAFF
v_gene: TRBV24-1; j_gene: TRBJ2-3; abundance: -; d_gene: -; CDR3nt: TGTGCCACCAGTGAGCCAGGACACCGAGGGAATACGCAGTATTTT; CDR3aa: CATSEPGHRGNTQYF
v_gene: TRBV7-3; j_gene: TRBJ1-1; abundance: -; d_gene: TRBD1; CDR3nt: TGTGCCAGCAGCTCGGGACAGGGAGCTACTGAAGCTTTCTTT; CDR3aa: CASSSGQGATEAFF
v_gene: TRBV5-1; j_gene: TRBJ2-7; abundance: -; d_gene: -; CDR3nt: TGCGCCAGCAGCTTGGTTCCGGGGGTTGCCCCAAAATCCTACGAGCAGTACTTC; CDR3aa: CASSLVPGVAPKSYEQYF
v_gene: TRBV18; j_gene: TRBJ1-2; abundance: -; d_gene: -; CDR3nt: TGTGCCAGCTCACCAGGGCCCCTGGACTATGGCTACACCTTC; CDR3aa: CASSPGPLDYGYTF
v_gene: TRBV7-6; j_gene: TRBJ1-4; abundance: -; d_gene: -; CDR3nt: TGTGCCAGCAGCTTAGAACAGGGCTTTAATGAAAAACTGTTTTTT; CDR3aa: CASSLEQGFNEKLFF
v_gene: TRBV27; j_gene: TRBJ2-2; abundance: -; d_gene: -; CDR3nt: TGTGCCAGCAGGTCAGGGTGGACCGGGGAGCTGTTTTTT; CDR3aa: CASRSGWTGELFF
v_gene: TRBV19; j_gene: TRBJ1-3; abundance: -; d_gene: -; CDR3nt: TGTGCCAGTAGTATATCGCTGGGAAACACCATATATTTT; CDR3aa: CASSISLGNTIYF
v_gene: TRBV5-6; j_gene: TRBJ2-7; abundance: -; d_gene: TRBD1; CDR3nt: TGTGCCAGCAGCTTGTTCGCCGGACAGGGGGCATCCGAGCAGTACTTC; CDR3aa: CASSLFAGQGASEQYF
v_gene: TRBV6-2/TRBV6-3; j_gene: TRBJ2-2; abundance: -; d_gene: TRBD1; CDR3nt: TGTGCCAGCAGTTTGTACGGGCAGGGGGTCACCGGGGAGCTGTTTTTT; CDR3aa: CASSLYGQGVTGELFF
v_gene: TRBV6-5; j_gene: TRBJ2-3; abundance: -; d_gene: -; CDR3nt: TGTGCCAGCAGTTACGGGGATACGCAGTATTTT; CDR3aa: CASSYGDTQYF
v_gene: TRBV4-1; j_gene: TRBJ2-7; abundance: -; d_gene: -; CDR3nt: TGCGCCAGCAGCCAAGCTCAGGCCTACGAGCAGTACTTC; CDR3aa: CASSQAQAYEQYF
v_gene: TRBV21-1; j_gene: TRBJ1-5; abundance: -; d_gene: -; CDR3nt: TGTGCCAGCAGCAACACCCTCCGGGACAGCGAATATAGCAATCAGCCCCAGCATTTT; CDR3aa: CASSNTLRDSEYSNQPQHF
v_gene: TRBV10-3; j_gene: TRBJ1-6; abundance: -; d_gene: -; CDR3nt: TGTGCCATCAGTGAGGATCTGGAAAATAATTCACCCCTCCACTTT; CDR3aa: CAISEDLENNSPLHF
v_gene: TRBV27; j_gene: TRBJ2-7; abundance: once; d_gene: TRBD1; CDR3nt: TGTGCCAGCAGTTTATTTAAGGGACAGATTCCCTACGAGCAGTACTTC; CDR3aa: CASSLFKGQIPYEQYF
v_gene: TRBV9; j_gene: TRBJ2-3; abundance: -; d_gene: -; CDR3nt: TGTGCCAGCAGCGTAGAGTTGAGCGCAGATACGCAGTATTTT; CDR3aa: CASSVELSADTQYF
v_gene: TRBV19; j_gene: TRBJ2-3; abundance: -; d_gene: -; CDR3nt: TGTGCCAGTAGTATAGGACTGGACCGCGATACGCAGTATTTT; CDR3aa: CASSIGLDRDTQYF
v_gene: TRBV4-1; j_gene: TRBJ2-1; abundance: -; d_gene: TRBD2; CDR3nt: TGCGCCAGCAGCCAAGATTGGCGGCCTAGCGGGAGGCCCTTGAATGAGCAGTTCTTC; CDR3aa: CASSQDWRPSGRPLNEQFF
v_gene: TRBV6-5; j_gene: TRBJ1-6; abundance: -; d_gene: TRBD1; CDR3nt: TGTGCCAGCAGTTACTCGGGGACAGGGCTTTCACCCCTCCACTTT; CDR3aa: CASSYSGTGLSPLHF
v_gene: TRBV3-1/TRBV3-2; j_gene: TRBJ2-1; abundance: -; d_gene: -; CDR3nt: TGTGCCAGCAGCCAAGCCTCCTATGGTGAGCAGTTCTTC; CDR3aa: CASSQASYGEQFF
v_gene: TRBV7-8; j_gene: TRBJ2-1; abundance: -; d_gene: -; CDR3nt: TGTGCCAGCAGCCCTAGGGGGAGCTCCTACAATGAGCAGTTCTTC; CDR3aa: CASSPRGSSYNEQFF
v_gene: TRBV29-1; j_gene: TRBJ2-5; abundance: -; d_gene: TRBD1; CDR3nt: TGCAGCGTAGAGACAGGGGGCGCAGAGACCCAGTACTTC; CDR3aa: CSVETGGAETQYF
v_gene: TRBV5-1; j_gene: TRBJ2-2; abundance: -; d_gene: TRBD2; CDR3nt: TGCGCCAGCAGCCCCCGCTTGACTAGCGGGAGTCCACCCGGGGAGCTGTTTTTT; CDR3aa: CASSPRLTSGSPPGELFF
v_gene: TRBV7-9; j_gene: TRBJ1-2; abundance: -; d_gene: -; CDR3nt: TGTGCCAGCTCACCGCGGGCCACCTATGGCTACACCTTC; CDR3aa: CASSPRATYGYTF
v_gene: TRBV4-1; j_gene: TRBJ1-4; abundance: -; d_gene: -; CDR3nt: TGCGCCAGCAGCCAAGACTCCACTCCTAGGCATGAAAAACTGTTTTTT; CDR3aa: CASSQDSTPRHEKLFF
v_gene: TRBV19; j_gene: TRBJ1-2; abundance: -; d_gene: TRBD1; CDR3nt: TGTGCCAGTAGTATGGGACCGGGACAGGGGGTCTACACCTTC; CDR3aa: CASSMGPGQGVYTF
v_gene: TRBV5-1; j_gene: TRBJ1-1; abundance: -; d_gene: -; CDR3nt: TGCGCCAGCAGCCCCTTTCCGAACACTGAAGCTTTCTTT; CDR3aa: CASSPFPNTEAFF
v_gene: TRBV5-1; j_gene: TRBJ2-1; abundance: -; d_gene: -; CDR3nt: TGCGCCAGCGCCAAGGAGAGGCCCGCCGAGGGGCACAATGAGCAGTTCTTC; CDR3aa: CASAKERPAEGHNEQFF
v_gene: TRBV27; j_gene: TRBJ2-2; abundance: -; d_gene: -; CDR3nt: TGTGCCAGCAGTTTGGAGCCCTTTGACGGGGAGCTGTTTTTT; CDR3aa: CASSLEPFDGELFF
v_gene: TRBV10-2; j_gene: TRBJ1-1; abundance: -; d_gene: TRBD1; CDR3nt: TGCGCCAGCAGTCTGGGACAGGGGGCTCCCCACACTGAAGCTTTCTTT; CDR3aa: CASSLGQGAPHTEAFF
v_gene: TRBV9; j_gene: TRBJ1-4; abundance: -; d_gene: -; CDR3nt: TGTGCCAGCAGCGCCGAGGGGGTTGGGGCTGAAAAACTGTTTTTT; CDR3aa: CASSAEGVGAEKLFF
v_gene: TRBV10-2; j_gene: TRBJ2-3; abundance: -; d_gene: TRBD1; CDR3nt: TGCGCCAGCAGGAGGACAGGGCAAAGCACAGATACGCAGTATTTT; CDR3aa: CASRRTGQSTDTQYF
v_gene: TRBV29-1; j_gene: TRBJ1-2; abundance: once; d_gene: -; CDR3nt: TGCAGCGTTACCGGTGGACAGCCCGGGGGCTACACCTTC; CDR3aa: CSVTGGQPGGYTF
v_gene: TRBV7-8; j_gene: TRBJ2-2; abundance: -; d_gene: -; CDR3nt: TGTGCCAGCAGCTTTTCATTCCAGGGGATCGCCGGGGAGCTGTTTTTT; CDR3aa: CASSFSFQGIAGELFF
v_gene: TRBV25-1; j_gene: TRBJ2-3; abundance: -; d_gene: -; CDR3nt: TGTGCCAGCAGTGAATCTGACCCAGGATCCACAGATACGCAGTATTTT; CDR3aa: CASSESDPGSTDTQYF
v_gene: TRBV14; j_gene: TRBJ1-3; abundance: -; d_gene: TRBD1; CDR3nt: TGTGCCAGCAGCTCTCGGACAGGAGTCTCTGGAAACACCATATATTTT; CDR3aa: CASSSRTGVSGNTIYF
v_gene: TRBV10-3; j_gene: TRBJ1-5; abundance: -; d_gene: -; CDR3nt: TGTGCCATCAGTGAAGGCTTCTCTCCCAATCAGCCCCAGCATTTT; CDR3aa: CAISEGFSPNQPQHF
v_gene: TRBV18; j_gene: TRBJ2-2; abundance: -; d_gene: -; CDR3nt: TGTGCCAGCTCACCGGCAACAGGGAACACCGGGGAGCTGTTTTTT; CDR3aa: CASSPATGNTGELFF
v_gene: TRBV5-1; j_gene: TRBJ1-4; abundance: -; d_gene: TRBD1; CDR3nt: TGCGCCAGCAGCGTGGACAGGGCACCACTAACTAATGAAAAACTGTTTTTT; CDR3aa: CASSVDRAPLTNEKLFF
v_gene: TRBV15; j_gene: TRBJ2-3; abundance: -; d_gene: -; CDR3nt: TGTGCCACCTCTCTTGGGTGGGCGGACACAGATACGCAGTATTTT; CDR3aa: CATSLGWADTDTQYF
v_gene: TRBV27; j_gene: TRBJ2-7; abundance: once; d_gene: -; CDR3nt: TGTGCCAGCAGTCTAGAGGGACGCTGGAGGGGCCACGAGCAGTACTTC; CDR3aa: CASSLEGRWRGHEQYF
v_gene: TRBV7-7; j_gene: TRBJ1-6; abundance: -; d_gene: TRBD1; CDR3nt: TGTGCTAGCAGCTCCAGGGGGTCCTCACCCCTCCACTTT; CDR3aa: CASSSRGSSPLHF
v_gene: TRBV28; j_gene: TRBJ1-5; abundance: -; d_gene: -; CDR3nt: TGTGCCAGCAGTTTATACGGTCAGCCCCAGCATTTT; CDR3aa: CASSLYGQPQHF
v_gene: TRBV6-4; j_gene: TRBJ1-5; abundance: once; d_gene: -; CDR3nt: TGTGCCAGCAGGGATCTCGGACATCCTTCGAGGAATCAGCCCCAGCATTTT; CDR3aa: CASRDLGHPSRNQPQHF
v_gene: TRBV2; j_gene: TRBJ1-5; abundance: -; d_gene: -; CDR3nt: TGTGCCAGCAGCGCTTCCGGCTCCAATCAGCCCCAGCATTTT; CDR3aa: CASSASGSNQPQHF
v_gene: TRBV12-3/TRBV12-4; j_gene: TRBJ2-1; abundance: -; d_gene: -; CDR3nt: TGTGCCAGCAGTTTAAAAGGCAATGAGCAGTTCTTC; CDR3aa: CASSLKGNEQFF
v_gene: TRBV3-1/TRBV3-2; j_gene: TRBJ1-2; abundance: -; d_gene: TRBD1; CDR3nt: TGTGCCAGCAGCCAGAGGCAGGGGGGACGTTATGGCTACACCTTC; CDR3aa: CASSQRQGGRYGYTF
v_gene: TRBV29-1; j_gene: TRBJ2-3; abundance: -; d_gene: -; CDR3nt: TGCAGCGTTGCGGGGGGCCATAGGGCAGATACGCAGTATTTT; CDR3aa: CSVAGGHRADTQYF
v_gene: TRBV6-6; j_gene: TRBJ2-1; abundance: -; d_gene: -; CDR3nt: TGTGCCAGCAGCCGGGGAACAAGGGGAAATGAGCAGTTCTTC; CDR3aa: CASSRGTRGNEQFF
v_gene: TRBV2; j_gene: TRBJ2-7; abundance: -; d_gene: -; CDR3nt: TGTGCCAGCAGACCCAACTGGCAGGGGCTCGGCGAGCAGTACTTC; CDR3aa: CASRPNWQGLGEQYF